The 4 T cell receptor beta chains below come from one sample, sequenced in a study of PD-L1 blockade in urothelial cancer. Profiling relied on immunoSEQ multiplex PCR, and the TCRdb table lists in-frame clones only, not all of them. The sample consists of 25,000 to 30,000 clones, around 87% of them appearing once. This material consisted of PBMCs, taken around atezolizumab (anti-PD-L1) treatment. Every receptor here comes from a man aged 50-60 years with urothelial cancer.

The CDR3 region is CASSSIFTTGFSYGYTF. DNA of the CDR3: TGTGCCAGCAGTTCTATTTTCACAACAGGGTTCAGCTATGGCTACACCTTC. The rearrangement links TRBV27 to TRBJ1-2, with D perhaps TRBD1 (6 bases). Germline lookup yields CDR1 MNHEY and CDR2 SMNVEV (reference sequence). This CDR3 has 17 amino acids. The ends were cut back, 4 bases at V and 4 bases at J, with 22 bases in the middle.

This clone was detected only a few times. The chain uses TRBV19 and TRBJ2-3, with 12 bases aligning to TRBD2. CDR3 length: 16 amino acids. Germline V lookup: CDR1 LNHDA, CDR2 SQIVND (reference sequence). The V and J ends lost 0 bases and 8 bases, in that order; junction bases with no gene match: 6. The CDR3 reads CASSIDRLAGEGTQYF. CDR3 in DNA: TGTGCCAGTAGTATAGATCGACTAGCGGGAGAGGGTACGCAGTATTTT.

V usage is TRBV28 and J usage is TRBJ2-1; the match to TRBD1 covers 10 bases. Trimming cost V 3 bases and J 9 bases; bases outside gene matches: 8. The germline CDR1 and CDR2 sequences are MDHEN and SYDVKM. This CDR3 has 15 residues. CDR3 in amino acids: CASSLGTGASGEQFF. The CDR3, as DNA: TGTGCCAGCAGTTTGGGGACAGGGGCGTCGGGTGAGCAGTTCTTC.

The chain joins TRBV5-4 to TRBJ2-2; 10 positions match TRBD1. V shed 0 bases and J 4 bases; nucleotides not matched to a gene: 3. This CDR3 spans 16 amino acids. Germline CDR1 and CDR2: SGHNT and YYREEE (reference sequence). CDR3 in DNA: TGTGCCAGCAGCTTGGGCCGGGACAGGGGCACCGGGGAGCTGTTTTTT. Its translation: CASSLGRDRGTGELFF.